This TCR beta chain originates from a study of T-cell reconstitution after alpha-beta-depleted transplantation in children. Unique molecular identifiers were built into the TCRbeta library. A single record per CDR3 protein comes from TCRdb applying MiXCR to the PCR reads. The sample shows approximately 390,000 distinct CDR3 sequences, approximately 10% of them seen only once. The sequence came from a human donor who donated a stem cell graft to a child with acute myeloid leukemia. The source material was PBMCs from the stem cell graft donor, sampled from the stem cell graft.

The CDR3 DNA reads TGTGCCAGCAGCTATTCGGCGGGGGGCGGGCCAGAGACCCAGTACTTC. Translated, it gives CASSYSAGGGPETQYF. This rearrangement joins TRBV7-9 to TRBJ2-5, with 8 bases matching TRBD2. The germline CDR1 and CDR2 sequences are SEHNR and FQNEAQ (reference sequence). The CDR3 covers 16 residues. The V and J ends lost 4 bases and 4 bases, in that order; junction bases with no gene match: 11.